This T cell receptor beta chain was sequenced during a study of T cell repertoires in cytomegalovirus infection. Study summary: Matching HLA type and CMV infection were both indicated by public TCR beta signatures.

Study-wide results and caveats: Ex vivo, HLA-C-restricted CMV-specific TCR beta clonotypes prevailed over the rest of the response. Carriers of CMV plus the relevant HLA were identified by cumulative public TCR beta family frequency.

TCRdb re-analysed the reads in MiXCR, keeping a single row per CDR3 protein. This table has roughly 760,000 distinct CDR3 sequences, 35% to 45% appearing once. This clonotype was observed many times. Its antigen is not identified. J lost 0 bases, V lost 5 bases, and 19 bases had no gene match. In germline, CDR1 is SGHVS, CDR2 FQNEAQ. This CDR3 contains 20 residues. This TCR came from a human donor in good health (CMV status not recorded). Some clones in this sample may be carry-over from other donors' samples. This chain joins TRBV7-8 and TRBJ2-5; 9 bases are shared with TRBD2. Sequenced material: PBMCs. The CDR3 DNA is TGTGCCAGCAGCCAACAGGGGCGGGGGGGCTTTCGTTTCTACCAAGAGACCCAGTACTTC. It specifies CASSQQGRGGFRFYQETQYF.